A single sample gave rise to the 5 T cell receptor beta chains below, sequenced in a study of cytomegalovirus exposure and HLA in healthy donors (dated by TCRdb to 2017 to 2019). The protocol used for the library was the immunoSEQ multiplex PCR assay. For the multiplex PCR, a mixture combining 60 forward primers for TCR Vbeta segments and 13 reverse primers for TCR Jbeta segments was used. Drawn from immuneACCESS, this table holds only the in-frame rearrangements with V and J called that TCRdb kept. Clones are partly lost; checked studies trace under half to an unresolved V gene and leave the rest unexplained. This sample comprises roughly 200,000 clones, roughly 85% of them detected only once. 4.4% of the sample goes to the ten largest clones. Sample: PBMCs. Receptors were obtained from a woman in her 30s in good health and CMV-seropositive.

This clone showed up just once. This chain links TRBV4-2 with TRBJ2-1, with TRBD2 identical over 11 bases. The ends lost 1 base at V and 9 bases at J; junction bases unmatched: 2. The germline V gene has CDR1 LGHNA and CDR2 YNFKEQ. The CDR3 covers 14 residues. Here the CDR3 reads CASSQASGRREQFF. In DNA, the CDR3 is TGTGCCAGCAGCCAAGCTAGCGGGAGGCGTGAGCAGTTCTTC.

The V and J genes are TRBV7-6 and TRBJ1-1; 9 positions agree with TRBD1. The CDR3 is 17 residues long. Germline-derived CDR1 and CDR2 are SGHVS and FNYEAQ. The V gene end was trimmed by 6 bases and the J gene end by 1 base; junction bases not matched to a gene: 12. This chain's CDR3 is CASSFNRGRPQNTEAFF. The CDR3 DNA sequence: TGTGCCAGCAGTTTTAACAGGGGGCGACCTCAGAACACTGAAGCTTTCTTT.

As DNA, the CDR3 is TGTGCCAGCAGCGTAGGATCGGGAGGCTGGGCCTTACGGGAGCAGTACTTC. Amino acid sequence: CASSVGSGGWALREQYF. The chain carries TRBV9 and TRBJ2-7; 7 bases are shared with TRBD2. J was trimmed by 7 bases and V by 0 bases; bases with no gene match: 16. CDR1 is SGDLS and CDR2 is YYNGEE in the germline V gene. The CDR3 loop spans 17 amino acids.

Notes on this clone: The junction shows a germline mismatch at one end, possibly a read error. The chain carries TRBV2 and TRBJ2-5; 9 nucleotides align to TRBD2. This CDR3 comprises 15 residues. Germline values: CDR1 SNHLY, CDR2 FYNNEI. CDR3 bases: TGTGCCAGCAAGGGTGATAGCGGGAGAGGACCCCTAATCCACTTC. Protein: CASKGDSGRGPLIHF.

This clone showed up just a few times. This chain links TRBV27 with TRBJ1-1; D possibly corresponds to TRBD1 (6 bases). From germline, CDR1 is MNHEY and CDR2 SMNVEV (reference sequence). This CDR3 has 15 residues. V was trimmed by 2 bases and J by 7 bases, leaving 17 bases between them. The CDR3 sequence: CASSLVAGAAGEAFF. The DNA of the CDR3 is TGTGCCAGCAGTTTAGTGGCAGGGGCCGCCGGTGAAGCTTTCTTT.